This T cell receptor beta chain was captured by sequencing in a study of T cell repertoires in cytomegalovirus infection. For the study at large: It can be stated that public TCR beta signatures indicated CMV infection as well as a matching HLA type.

TCRdb re-called the reads with MiXCR, one entry per CDR3 protein. The sample has about 310,000 distinct CDR3 sequences, roughly 17% seen once. CDR3 length: 19 residues. CDR1 and CDR2 from the germline V gene are KGHSH and LQKENI. V lost 2 bases, J lost 5 bases, and 27 bases lay in between. This clonotype showed up just a few times. Its antigen is unidentified. Study results and limitations: Summed frequency of shared TCR beta families picked out CMV carriers who also had the relevant HLA. CMV-specific HLA-C-restricted TCR beta clonotypes dominated the ex vivo response.

The specimen was PBMCs. The TCR was taken from a human donor in good health (CMV status not recorded). Some clones in this sample may be carry-over from other donors' samples. The chain has TRBV18 and TRBJ1-1, with D tentatively TRBD1 (5 bases). The DNA for the CDR3 is TGTGCCAGCTCACCAACGGGAAGACAGATGAGGGCGACGGTGACTGAAGCTTTCTTT. Protein sequence: CASSPTGRQMRATVTEAFF.